The 10 T cell receptor beta chains reported below all come from one sample, sequenced in a study of identical twins. From the 5' RACE reads, TCRdb called clonotypes with MiXCR, one entry per CDR3 protein. The sample includes roughly 720,000 distinct CDR3 sequences, 15% to 20% of them seen just once. These data also formed part of another study, on T cells expressing NK-cell markers.

The sample consisted of PBMCs. These receptors originate from a woman under 30 in good health.

V gene TRBV18 combines with J gene TRBJ1-3; no reliable D call. The CDR3 loop spans 13 amino acids. The V end was cut by 1 base, the J end by 6 bases, with 7 bases between. The germline CDR1 and CDR2 sequences are KGHSH and LQKENI. The CDR3 reads CASSPQVENTIYF. The CDR3 bases are TGTGCCAGCTCACCACAGGTGGAAAACACCATATATTTT.

The chain has TRBV29-1 and TRBJ2-2; D call uncertain. Looked up from germline, CDR1 is SQVTM and CDR2 is ANQGSEA. The CDR3 spans 14 residues. Trimming removed 4 bases from V and 1 base from J, with 10 bases in between. The CDR3 coding sequence is TGCAGCGTTGTGTTGGGCCTGAACACCGGGGAGCTGTTTTTT. Amino acid sequence: CSVVLGLNTGELFF.

The V and J genes are TRBV5-1 and TRBJ2-1, with 9 bases aligning to TRBD2. CDR1 is SGHRS, CDR2 YFSETQ, per germline. The CDR3 spans 16 residues. The V gene end was trimmed by 1 base and the J gene end by 7 bases; junction bases not matched to a gene: 9. CDR3 coding DNA: TGCGCCAGCAGCTTGTCGGCTAGCGGGATAGGGAATGAGCAGTTCTTC. Translated: CASSLSASGIGNEQFF.

This clonotype was detected only a few times. Sequence at one end of the junction differs from germline and may be a read error. The chain has TRBV20-1 and TRBJ2-5; D perhaps matches TRBD2 (6 bases). Germline CDR1 DFQATT, CDR2 SNEGSKA (reference sequence). The CDR3 runs to 8 residues. The CDR3 nucleotides read TGCAGTGCTGAGGAGGGCCCCTTC. Encoded protein: CSAEEGPF.

The genes are TRBV28 and TRBJ2-7; unclear D gene. Looked up from germline, CDR1 is MDHEN and CDR2 is SYDVKM. The CDR3 totals 12 residues. Trimming pared 8 bases from V and 1 base from J, leaving 9 bases between. CDR3: CASGRQSYEQYF. CDR3 nucleotides: TGTGCCAGCGGCAGGCAGTCCTACGAGCAGTACTTC.

This clonotype was seen only a few times. The chain joins TRBV25-1 to TRBJ1-3; D not certain. V gave up 1 base and J gave up 4 bases, with 8 bases separating them. CDR1 is MGHDK, CDR2 SYGVNS, per germline. The CDR3 spans 14 residues. The CDR3 DNA sequence: TGTGCCAGCAGTGAATTCGGCAGGGGAAACACCATATATTTT. Translation gives CASSEFGRGNTIYF.

The V gene is TRBV6-2 or TRBV6-3, the J gene TRBJ2-7, with TRBD2 identical over 8 bases. After removal of 7 bases from V and 5 bases from J, the junction contained 13 bases not matched to a gene. This CDR3 spans 15 amino acids. The germline CDR1 and CDR2 sequences are MNHEY and SVGEGT. CDR3 nucleotide sequence: TGTGCCAGCACCCTGATTAGCGGGACCGCGAACGAGCAGTACTTC. This gives the protein CASTLISGTANEQYF.

The rearrangement links TRBV5-1 to TRBJ2-5; D unclear. The CDR3 runs 15 residues. CDR1 and CDR2 (germline): SGHRS, YFSETQ. The V end was cut by 0 bases, the J end by 4 bases, with 13 bases between. The CDR3 sequence is CASSLVPEPGETQYF. In DNA, the CDR3 is TGCGCCAGCAGCTTGGTTCCGGAGCCGGGAGAGACCCAGTACTTC.

This rearrangement joins TRBV12-3 or TRBV12-4 to TRBJ2-2; D might be TRBD2 (6 bases). Trimming left V 7 bases short and J 8 bases short, with 14 bases between. The CDR3 runs 13 residues. The CDR3 nucleotides read TGTGCCAGCACCGGGGGTTTTGGTGGGGAGCTGTTTTTT. Protein: CASTGGFGGELFF.

CDR3 bases: TGTGCCATCAGCGATACAACCTACGAGCAGTACTTC. It codes for CAISDTTYEQYF. The chain is built from TRBV10-3 and TRBJ2-7; D is unclear. CDR1 is ENHRY, CDR2 SYGVKD, per germline. Deletions cut 6 bases from V and 2 bases from J, with 8 bases between. This CDR3 spans 12 amino acids.